The next 26 T cell receptor beta chains were all read from a single sample in a study of regulatory T cells in long-lasting Graves disease. Researchers made TCR beta libraries by using iRepertoire HTBI primers and running Arm-PCR on CDR3 regions. In TCRdb, the multiplex PCR reads were re-called with MiXCR into one record per CDR3 protein. The profile shows roughly 400,000 distinct CDR3 sequences, less than 25% of them singletons. Time point noted: persistent/refractory GD, antithyroid drugs over 5 years with positive TRAb. TCR sequences were obtained from RNA taken from PBMCs. The specimen was peripheral blood mononuclear cells (PBMCs), collected when the disease was refractory, from a patient treated with antithyroid drugs. The receptor set was obtained from a female donor with Graves disease.

This clonotype was seen repeatedly, ten times or more. The V gene is TRBV28, the J gene TRBJ1-2; D unresolved. The germline V gene encodes CDR1 MDHEN and CDR2 SYDVKM. V was shortened by 10 bases and J by 4 bases, with 16 bases between the two germline ends. The CDR3 is 13 residues long. Here the CDR3 DNA reads TGTGCCACCTCCGGCGGAGCAGGCTATGGCTACACCTTC. Its translation: CATSGGAGYGYTF.

This rearrangement joins TRBV7-3 to TRBJ2-3; 8 positions match TRBD2. Germline CDR1 is SGHTA and CDR2 is FQGTGA. After removal of 2 bases from V and 3 bases from J, the junction contained 4 bases not matched to a gene. The CDR3 covers 15 residues. Here the CDR3 DNA reads TGTGCCAGCAGCTTACAGGGCGGGAGGACAGATACGCAGTATTTT. Translation gives CASSLQGGRTDTQYF.

This clonotype has a single count. A much larger clone lies one base from this, so it may be a read error. The CDR3 here is CASSLSGRAFKGETQHF. CDR3 nucleotides: TGTGCCAGCAGCCTTAGCGGGAGGGCCTTCAAGGGAGAGACCCAGCACTTC. The chain joins TRBV7-9 to TRBJ2-5; 11 nucleotides line up with TRBD2. Germline loops: CDR1 SEHNR, CDR2 FQNEAQ (reference sequence). CDR3 length equals 17 residues.

This clonotype was found a few times. The chain has TRBV12-3 or TRBV12-4 and TRBJ1-2; 7 bases are a match to TRBD1. The CDR3 totals 14 residues. V lost 5 bases, J lost 5 bases, and 8 bases stayed unmatched. CDR3 region: CASSPRDRLYGYTF. Written as DNA, the CDR3 is TGTGCCAGCAGTCCCCGGGACAGACTTTATGGCTACACCTTC.

This clonotype was observed a handful of times. The chain is built from TRBV2 and TRBJ2-1; 14 bases align to TRBD2. The CDR3 is 16 residues long. Germline V CDR1 and CDR2: SNHLY, FYNNEI. The V gene end was trimmed by 6 bases and the J gene end by 7 bases; junction bases not matched to a gene: 8. Written as DNA, the CDR3 is TGTGCCAGCAGGGGGCCGACTAGCGGGAGGGGGAATGAGCAGTTCTTC. This codes for CASRGPTSGRGNEQFF.

This clonotype was observed a few times. The chain couples TRBV20-1 to TRBJ1-2; a weak D match, TRBD1 (6 bases). Germline-derived CDR1 and CDR2 are DFQATT and SNEGSKA (reference sequence). V lost 6 bases to trimming and J lost 6 bases, with 23 bases between them. The length of the CDR3 is 15 residues. The CDR3: CSASMPPHWGHGYTF. CDR3 bases: TGCAGTGCCTCCATGCCCCCTCACTGGGGGCATGGCTACACCTTC.

Many counts were recorded for this clonotype. The V and J genes are TRBV30 and TRBJ1-1, with D uncertain. V lost 3 bases to trimming and J lost 0 bases, with 5 bases between them. The CDR3 is made up of 12 amino acids. Germline CDR1 and CDR2: GTSNPN and SVGIG (reference sequence). The CDR3 DNA is TGTGCCTGGAGGTGGGTGAACACTGAAGCTTTCTTT. Translated, it gives CAWRWVNTEAFF.

Ten or more counts support this clonotype. The chain uses TRBV7-2 and TRBJ1-4; 7 nucleotides match TRBD1. Germline V lookup: CDR1 SGHTA, CDR2 FQGNSA. The CDR3 runs to 15 residues. J gave up 3 bases and V 3 bases, and 4 bases lay outside the gene matches. The CDR3 loop reads CASSFSGTANEKLFF. The DNA of the CDR3 is TGTGCCAGCAGCTTCTCCGGGACAGCTAATGAAAAACTGTTTTTT. The full variable domain, its missing parts supplied by reference TRBV7-2 and TRBJ1-4, is GAGVSQSPSNKVTEKGKDVELRCDPISGHTALYWYRQSLGQGLEFLIYFQGNSAPDKSGLPSDRFSAERTGGSVSTLTIQRTQQEDSAVYLCASSFSGTANEKLFFGSGTQLSVL.

The V gene is TRBV6-5, the J gene TRBJ2-7, with 9 positions matching TRBD1. V was pared by 0 bases and J by 6 bases, with 6 bases of the junction left unmatched. Germline CDR1 MNHEY, CDR2 SVGAGI. This CDR3 has 15 amino acids. The CDR3 nucleotides read TGTGCCAGCAGTTACTCGGGACAGGGTTCTATCGAGCAGTACTTC. Protein sequence: CASSYSGQGSIEQYF.

J is TRBJ2-2 and V is TRBV4-2; D ambiguous. Germline CDR1 reads LGHNA; CDR2 reads YNFKEQ. The CDR3 contains 13 residues. Trimming left V 1 base short and J 7 bases short, with 7 bases between. The chain's CDR3 is CASSQGYDGELFF. The CDR3 DNA follows: TGTGCCAGCAGCCAAGGGTACGACGGGGAGCTGTTTTTT.

Only a few counts were recorded for this clonotype. V gene TRBV2 combines with J gene TRBJ2-7, with 7 bases identical to TRBD1. After removal of 6 bases from V and 2 bases from J, the junction contained 13 bases not matched to a gene. CDR3 size: 16 residues. The germline V gene encodes CDR1 SNHLY and CDR2 FYNNEI. The CDR3 nucleotides read TGTGCCAGCAGGGGGACAGCGATAATTCCCGCCTACGAGCAGTACTTC. This sequence encodes CASRGTAIIPAYEQYF.

This chain connects TRBV5-1 to TRBJ1-1, with TRBD1 matching 8 bases. The CDR3 contains 14 residues. Germline V gene sequence: CDR1 SGHRS, CDR2 YFSETQ. The V segment lost 2 bases and the J segment 4 bases; nucleotides outside the gene matches: 4. DNA of the CDR3: TGCGCCAGCAGCTTACAGGGGGATGGCACTGAAGCTTTCTTT. Translated: CASSLQGDGTEAFF.

This clonotype is a singleton in its sample. The genes are TRBV19 and TRBJ1-5, with 7 bases that match TRBD1. Trimming cost V 6 bases and J 3 bases; bases outside gene matches: 5. The CDR3 contains 14 residues. Germline V gene sequence: CDR1 LNHDA, CDR2 SQIVND (reference sequence). The CDR3 region is CASRTGVTNQPQHF. Here the CDR3 DNA reads TGTGCCAGTAGAACAGGGGTTACCAATCAGCCCCAGCATTTT.

This clonotype was seen a handful of times. V is TRBV10-3 and J is TRBJ2-7; TRBD2 aligns across 10 bases. The CDR3 loop spans 13 amino acids. V shed 10 bases and J 0 bases; nucleotides not matched to a gene: 3. The V gene's germline CDR1 is ENHRY and CDR2 SYGVKD. CDR3 in amino acids: CATEREGSYEQYF. CDR3 nucleotide sequence: TGTGCCACAGAGCGGGAGGGCTCCTACGAGCAGTACTTC.

This clonotype was observed many times. The chain joins TRBV6-1 to TRBJ1-5, with D hard to call. Germline lookup yields CDR1 MNHNS and CDR2 SASEGT. V was pared by 1 base and J by 4 bases, with 11 bases between. This CDR3 spans 15 amino acids. CDR3 loop: CASSEVRQVNQPQHF. The DNA for the CDR3 is TGTGCCAGCAGTGAAGTCCGACAAGTGAATCAGCCCCAGCATTTT.

V gene TRBV7-9 combines with J gene TRBJ1-2; TRBD1 matches 7 bases. Germline V gene lookup returns CDR1 SEHNR and CDR2 FQNEAQ (reference sequence). V was pared by 0 bases and J by 0 bases, with 1 base of the junction left unmatched. The CDR3 contains 15 residues. The CDR3 DNA sequence: TGTGCCAGCAGCTTAGCTGGGACAGCTAACTATGGCTACACCTTC. Its translation: CASSLAGTANYGYTF.

The chain employs TRBV20-1 and TRBJ2-5, with unresolved D. CDR3 size: 14 residues. CDR1 is DFQATT, CDR2 SNEGSKA, per germline (reference sequence). V shed 3 bases and J shed 2 bases, with 13 bases lying between them. The CDR3 loop is CSASEASLQETQYF. The CDR3 DNA follows: TGCAGTGCTAGCGAGGCGAGTTTACAAGAGACCCAGTACTTC.

In this sample, this clonotype turned up a few times. This chain joins TRBV19 and TRBJ1-5, with TRBD1 matching over 11 bases. V lost 7 bases and J lost 4; bases outside the gene matches: 6. This CDR3 region has 15 residues. The germline V gene has CDR1 LNHDA and CDR2 SQIVND (reference sequence). CDR3: CASTYGTGGNQPQHF. For the CDR3, the DNA is TGTGCCAGTACATACGGGACAGGGGGGAATCAGCCCCAGCATTTT. Using reference TRBV19 and TRBJ1-5 for the parts outside the CDR3, the full variable domain is DGGITQSPKYLFRKEGQNVTLSCEQNLNHDAMYWYRQDPGQGLRLIYYSQIVNDFQKGDIAEGYSVSREKKESFPLTVTSAQKNPTAFYLCASTYGTGGNQPQHFGDGTRLSIL.

The chain couples TRBV19 to TRBJ2-7; possible D gene TRBD2, 5 bases. CDR3 length: 14 amino acids. Trimming removed 5 bases from V and 4 bases from J, with 15 bases in between. CDR1 LNHDA and CDR2 SQIVND come from the germline V gene (reference sequence). The CDR3: CASSSPRAEYEQYF. The CDR3 nucleotides are TGTGCCAGTAGTTCACCGAGGGCCGAATACGAGCAGTACTTC.

As regards this clonotype: This could be a read error, since a much larger clone is one nucleotide away. The V call is TRBV7-9, the J call TRBJ1-1, with D perhaps TRBD1 (5 bases). This CDR3 is 14 amino acids long. Germline loops: CDR1 SEHNR, CDR2 FQNEAQ (reference sequence). The ends were cut back, 6 bases at V and 7 bases at J, with 18 bases in the middle. This CDR3 reads CASRKDRPDNEAFF. In DNA form, the CDR3 reads TGTGCCAGCAGAAAGGACCGCCCGGACAATGAAGCTTTCTTT.

This clonotype was seen repeatedly, ten times or more. The gene calls are TRBV28 and TRBJ1-1; D is unresolved. Between the trimmed V and J ends, which lost 5 bases and 0 bases, there was a span of 13 bases. The CDR3 contains 15 residues. The V gene's germline CDR1 is MDHEN and CDR2 SYDVKM. The CDR3 coding sequence is TGTGCCAGCAGTCCCCTGTTTTTAATGAACACTGAAGCTTTCTTT. It yields the protein CASSPLFLMNTEAFF.

The chain joins TRBV11-3 to TRBJ2-1, with 12 bases that match TRBD2. Germline lookup yields CDR1 SGHNT and CDR2 YENEEA. The V and J ends lost 1 base and 0 bases, in that order; junction bases with no gene match: 7. The CDR3 is made up of 19 amino acids. The CDR3: CASSLGGLAGGSSYNEQFF. CDR3 in DNA: TGTGCCAGCAGCTTAGGAGGGCTAGCGGGAGGGAGCTCCTACAATGAGCAGTTCTTC.

This clonotype has just a few counts. CDR3 sequence reads: CALVGRQNTGELFF. The CDR3 nucleotides are TGTGCCCTAGTTGGGAGGCAGAACACCGGGGAGCTGTTTTTT. The chain couples TRBV30 to TRBJ2-2; a possible D gene is TRBD2 (6 bases). V lost 8 bases to trimming and J lost 1 base, with 14 bases between them. The CDR3 is 14 residues long. The germline CDR1 and CDR2 sequences are GTSNPN and SVGIG (reference sequence).

This clonotype was counted at least ten times. The V and J genes are TRBV6-2 or TRBV6-3 and TRBJ1-2, with D tentatively TRBD1 (6 bases). Germline V gives CDR1 MNHEY, CDR2 SVGEGT. The V end lost 8 bases, the J end lost 8 bases, and 15 bases lay between the germline ends. The CDR3 spans 12 residues. The CDR3 DNA reads as TGTGCCAGCCGAACAGGGTTACTGGGCTACACCTTC. Protein: CASRTGLLGYTF.

A few counts support this clonotype. The chain employs TRBV3-1 and TRBJ2-5; D may correspond to TRBD1 or TRBD2 (5 bases each). The CDR3 loop spans 14 amino acids. V lost 0 bases and J 5 bases, leaving 10 bases between the germline ends. Germline CDR1 and CDR2: LGHDT and YNNKEL (reference sequence). The CDR3 nucleotides are TGTGCCAGCAGCCAAGATCGAGGGACGGAGACCCAGTACTTC. This encodes CASSQDRGTETQYF.

The chain has TRBV18 and TRBJ1-1; perhaps TRBD1 as D (6 bases). This CDR3 region has 15 residues. V was clipped by 1 base and J by 3 bases, with 12 bases between them. Per the germline V gene, CDR1 is KGHSH and CDR2 is LQKENI. In nucleotides, the CDR3 is TGTGCCAGCTCACCACTAATGGGGGCGGACACTGAAGCTTTCTTT. Its translation is CASSPLMGADTEAFF.